What follows describes a single T cell receptor (beta chain). What it binds is unknown. This specimen belongs to a study of T cell responses to AZD1222 COVID-19 vaccine. Study results and limitations: Spike-wide coverage was observed for vaccine-associated CD4 TCRs, with dominant responses at 160-218 and 743-854. Baseline seropositives among AZD1222 recipients totaled only five to seven.

Some clones are missing from TCRdb's copy, which holds only in-frame ones; the method was immunoSEQ multiplex PCR. The sample includes 85,000 to 110,000 clones, roughly 91% seen only once; the top ten take less than 55%. The receptor's source is an adult in good health. Sequenced material: peripheral blood, taken on day 0 of AZD1222 vaccination.

The CDR3 DNA is TGTGCCAGCAGCTTCCGGGCGGGAGTTGGGTATACGCAGTATTTT. Translation gives CASSFRAGVGYTQYF. The V and J genes are TRBV7-8 and TRBJ2-3; 7 bases agree with TRBD2. The germline V gene encodes CDR1 SGHVS and CDR2 FQNEAQ. The CDR3 sequence is 15 residues long. J lost 7 bases, V lost 3 bases, and 10 bases had no gene match.